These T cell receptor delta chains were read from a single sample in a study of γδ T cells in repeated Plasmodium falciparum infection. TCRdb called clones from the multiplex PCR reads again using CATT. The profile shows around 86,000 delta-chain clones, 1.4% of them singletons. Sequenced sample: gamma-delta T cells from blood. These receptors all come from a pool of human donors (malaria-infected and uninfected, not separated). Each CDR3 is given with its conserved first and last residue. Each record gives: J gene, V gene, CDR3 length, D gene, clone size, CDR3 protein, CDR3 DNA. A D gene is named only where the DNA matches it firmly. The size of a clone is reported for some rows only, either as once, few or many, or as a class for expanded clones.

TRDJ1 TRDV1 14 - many CALGDDTPLDKLIF TGTGCTCTTGGGGACGATACGCCTCTGGATAAACTCATCTTT
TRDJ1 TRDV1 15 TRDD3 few CALGEPLGYTDKLTF TGTGCTCTTGGGGAGCCACTGGGGTACACCGATAAACTCACCTTT
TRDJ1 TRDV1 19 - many CALGELPPRRGGATDKLIF TGTGCTCTTGGGGAACTCCCCCCCAGGCGTGGGGGGGCAACCGATAAACTCATCTTT
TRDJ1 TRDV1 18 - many CALGELPIGGGRTDKLIF TGTGCTCTTGGGGAACTCCCTATAGGGGGGGGACGCACCGATAAACTCATCTTT
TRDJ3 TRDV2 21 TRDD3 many CACDASLGDPLSSWDTRQMFF TGTGCCTGTGACGCCTCACTGGGGGATCCCTTGAGCTCCTGGGACACCCGACAGATGTTTTTC
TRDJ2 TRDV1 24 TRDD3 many CALGERGFWLRTILGEALTAQLFF TGTGCTCTTGGGGAACGGGGGTTTTGGCTACGGACTATACTGGGGGAAGCTTTGACAGCACAACTCTTCTTT
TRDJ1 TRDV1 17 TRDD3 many CALGENGDTLGTDKLIF TGTGCTCTTGGGGAAAACGGGGATACGTTGGGAACCGATAAACTCATCTTT
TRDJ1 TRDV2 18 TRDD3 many CACDPLLLGDRYTDKLIF TGTGCCTGTGACCCCCTCCTACTGGGGGACCGGTACACCGATAAACTCATCTTT
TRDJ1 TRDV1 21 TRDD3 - CALGELRPNSGDRLTTDKPIF TGTGCTCTTGGGGAACTACGTCCTAATAGCGGGGATAGACTCACCACCGATAAACCCATCTTT
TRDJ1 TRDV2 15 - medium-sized CACDTDAGARDKLIF TGTGCCTGTGACACGGACGCGGGGGCCCGCGATAAACTCATCTTT
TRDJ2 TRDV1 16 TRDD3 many CALGELGGYATAQLFF TGTGCTCTTGGGGAACTCGGGGGATACGCTACAGCACAACTCTTCTTT
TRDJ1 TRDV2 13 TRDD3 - CACDRLGGDKPIF TGTGCCTGTGATAGACTGGGGGGCGATAAACCCATCTTT
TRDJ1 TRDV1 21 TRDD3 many CALGELPGLGGYGSWSDKLIF TGTGCTCTTGGGGAGCTCCCGGGACTAGGGGGATACGGATCATGGTCCGATAAACTCATCTTT
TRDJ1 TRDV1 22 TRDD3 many CALGDYSFLGRVWGIRTDKLIF TGTGCTCTTGGGGATTATTCCTTCCTCGGAAGAGTGTGGGGGATACGCACCGATAAACTCATCTTT
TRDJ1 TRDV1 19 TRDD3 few CALGGPGGHWGPYTDKLIF TGTGCTCTTGGGGGCCCCGGAGGCCACTGGGGGCCCTACACCGATAAACTCATCTTT
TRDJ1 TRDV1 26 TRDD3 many CALGELVFFHYRLLWGIPSYTDKLIF TGTGCTCTTGGGGAACTAGTCTTCTTCCACTACCGTCTTTTATGGGGGATACCTAGCTACACCGATAAACTCATCTTT
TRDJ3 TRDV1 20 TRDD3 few CALGHSDWGIHSWDTRQMFF TGTGCTCTTGGACATTCCGACTGGGGGATACACTCCTGGGACACCCGACAGATGTTTTTC
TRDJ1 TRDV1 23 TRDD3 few CALGGTGLLFLPWGIQVSDKLIF TGTGCTCTCGGGGGCACTGGCCTCCTATTCCTACCCTGGGGGATACAAGTGAGCGATAAACTCATCTTT
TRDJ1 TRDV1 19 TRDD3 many CALGDSSSLPTGGPDKLIF TGTGCTCTTGGGGACTCTTCTTCCCTCCCTACTGGGGGACCCGATAAACTCATCTTT
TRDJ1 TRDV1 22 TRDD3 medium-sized CALGDTLYSMTYWGTYTDKLIF TGTGCTCTTGGGGACACCCTTTATTCCATGACGTACTGGGGGACTTACACCGATAAACTCATCTTT
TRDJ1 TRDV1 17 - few CALGEALAPQYTDKLIF TGTGCTCTTGGGGAAGCCCTCGCTCCCCAGTACACCGATAAACTCATCTTT
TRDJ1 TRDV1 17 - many CALELLDSDPYTDKLIF TGTGCTCTTGAGCTTCTAGATTCTGATCCGTACACCGATAAACTCATCTTT
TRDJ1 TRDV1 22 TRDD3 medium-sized CALGERRGTGGFYLLYTDKLIF TGTGCTCTTGGGGAACGGCGTGGTACTGGGGGATTCTACCTTCTTTACACCGATAAACTCATCTTT
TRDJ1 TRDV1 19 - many CALGELRFLPGILREKLIF TGTGCTCTTGGGGAACTACGGTTCCTACCGGGGATACTGAGGGAAAAACTCATCTTT
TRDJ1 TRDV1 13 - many CAIGINLVTKLIF TGTGCTATTGGAATAAACCTGGTTACTAAACTCATCTTT
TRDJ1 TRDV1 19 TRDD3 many CALGEGPTGGYEDIDKLIF TGTGCTCTTGGGGAAGGTCCTACTGGGGGATACGAGGATATCGATAAACTCATCTTT
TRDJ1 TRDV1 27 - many CALGELWAFRWPSLGPNKGFYTDKLIF TGTGCTCTTGGGGAACTTTGGGCCTTTCGATGGCCTTCCCTGGGGCCTAATAAGGGTTTTTACACCGATAAACTCATCTTT
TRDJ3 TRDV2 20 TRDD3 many CACDSMTGGYATWDTRQMFF TGTGCCTGTGACTCTATGACTGGGGGATACGCGACCTGGGACACCCGACAGATGTTTTTC
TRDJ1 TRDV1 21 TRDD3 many CALGTGSYTTGGYGDPDKLIF TGTGCTCTTGGGACGGGGTCCTACACTACTGGGGGGTATGGGGACCCCGATAAACTCATCTTT
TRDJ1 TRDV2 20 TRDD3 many CACDPASSYGGYAYTDKLIF TGTGCCTGTGACCCGGCTTCCTCCTACGGGGGATACGCGTACACCGATAAACTCATCTTT
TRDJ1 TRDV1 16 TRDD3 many CALVDPYWGYTDKLIF TGTGCTCTTGTGGACCCATACTGGGGCTACACCGATAAACTCATCTTC
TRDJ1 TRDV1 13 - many CALGHPWIWRLIF TGTGCTCTTGGGCACCCTTGGATATGGAGACTCATCTTT
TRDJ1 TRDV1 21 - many CALGGPRSLSSSCLYTDKLIF TGTGCTCTTGGGGGCCCTCGTTCCCTTTCATCCAGCTGCCTGTACACCGATAAACTCATCTTT
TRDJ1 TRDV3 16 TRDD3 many CASTSPTGGHTDKLIF TGTGCCTCGACTTCCCCTACTGGGGGCCACACCGATAAACTCATCTTT
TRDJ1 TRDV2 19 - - CACGTLYWEMSQYTDKLIF TGTGCCTGTGGCACCCTGTACTGGGAGATGTCCCAGTACACCGATAAACTCATCTTT
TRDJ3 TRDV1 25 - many CALGETFLTHRPNWGTPWDTRQMFF TGTGCTCTTGGAGAAACCTTCCTAACACACCGTCCGAACTGGGGGACCCCCTGGGACACCCGACAGATGTTTTTC
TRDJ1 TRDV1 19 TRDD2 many CALGDLITSYVCLPDKLIF TGTGCTCTTGGGGATCTCATCACTTCCTACGTCTGCCTACCCGATAAACTCATCTTT
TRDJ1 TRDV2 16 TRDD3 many CACDTGGGGYDNKLIF TGTGCCTGTGACACCGGAGGTGGGGGATACGACAATAAACTCATCTTT
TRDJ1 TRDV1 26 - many CALGELFGGPVLTAYCGLPYTDKLIF TGTGCTCTTGGGGAACTGTTCGGGGGGCCAGTCTTGACTGCGTACTGTGGGTTACCTTACACCGATAAACTCATCTTT
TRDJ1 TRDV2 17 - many CACDTVGYRGYTDKLIF TGTGCCTGTGACACCGTCGGATACCGTGGGTACACCGATAAACTCATCTTT
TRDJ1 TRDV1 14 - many CALGGQIAADKLIF TGTGCTCTTGGGGGCCAGATCGCCGCCGATAAACTCATCTTT
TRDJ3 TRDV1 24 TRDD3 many CALGELSAFVLGDINLWDTRQMFF TGTGCTCTTGGGGAACTGAGCGCCTTCGTACTGGGGGATATAAATCTCTGGGACACCCGACAGATGTTTTTC